This is a list of T cell receptor beta chains from one sample in a study of T cell repertoires in cytomegalovirus infection. Their antigen targets remain unknown. TCRdb ran MiXCR on the reads and lists one entry per CDR3 protein. The sample holds 110,000 or so distinct CDR3 sequences; over 30% are singletons and the top ten take 41%. The material sequenced was CD8+ T cells from cultured PBMCs, taken from culture after CMV antigen stimulation. These receptors were obtained from a human donor in good health (CMV status not recorded). Some clones in this sample may be carry-over from other donors' samples. CDR3s include the opening cysteine and the closing phenylalanine or tryptophan. Each record gives: clone size, J gene, V gene, D gene, CDR3 protein, CDR3 DNA. A D gene is named only where the DNA matches it firmly. The size entry is marked missing in some rows and otherwise reads once, few, many or a size class.

clone size: few
J gene: TRBJ1-2
V gene: TRBV7-8
D gene: -
CDR3 protein: CASSSTRIDVRGYTF
CDR3 DNA: TGTGCCAGCAGCTCCACTCGAATAGACGTGCGGGGCTACACCTTC

clone size: -
J gene: TRBJ2-3
V gene: TRBV12-3/TRBV12-4
D gene: -
CDR3 protein: CASSPADGRVEDTQYF
CDR3 DNA: TGTGCCAGCAGTCCGGCGGATGGGCGTGTGGAAGATACGCAGTATTTT

clone size: once
J gene: TRBJ1-2
V gene: TRBV27
D gene: TRBD1
CDR3 protein: CASSPRQGNGYGYTF
CDR3 DNA: TGTGCCAGCAGTCCGAGACAGGGAAATGGCTATGGCTACACCTTC

clone size: -
J gene: TRBJ2-7
V gene: TRBV4-1
D gene: TRBD2
CDR3 protein: CASSPSGGRIPSEQYF
CDR3 DNA: TGCGCCAGCAGCCCTAGCGGGGGGCGAATACCCTCCGAGCAGTACTTC

clone size: -
J gene: TRBJ2-3
V gene: TRBV12-3/TRBV12-4
D gene: TRBD2
CDR3 protein: CASSTPGLADTDTQYF
CDR3 DNA: TGTGCCAGCAGTACGCCGGGACTAGCGGACACAGATACGCAGTATTTT

clone size: many
J gene: TRBJ2-3
V gene: TRBV7-9
D gene: TRBD2
CDR3 protein: CASSLAGSTTDTQYF
CDR3 DNA: TGTGCCAGCAGCCTAGCGGGGAGCACTACAGATACGCAGTATTTT

clone size: -
J gene: TRBJ2-3
V gene: TRBV15
D gene: TRBD1
CDR3 protein: CATSGRTGFSTDTQYF
CDR3 DNA: TGTGCCACCAGCGGACGGACAGGGTTCAGCACAGATACGCAGTATTTT

clone size: many
J gene: TRBJ2-3
V gene: TRBV12-3/TRBV12-4
D gene: -
CDR3 protein: CASRTDPVRTDTQYF
CDR3 DNA: TGTGCCAGCAGAACAGACCCTGTGAGGACAGATACGCAGTATTTT

clone size: many
J gene: TRBJ2-5
V gene: TRBV7-2
D gene: -
CDR3 protein: CASSLGLLGEQETQYF
CDR3 DNA: TGTGCCAGCAGCTTGGGACTCCTAGGGGAGCAAGAGACCCAGTACTTC

clone size: -
J gene: TRBJ2-7
V gene: TRBV4-1
D gene: -
CDR3 protein: CASSQGQQKLYEQYF
CDR3 DNA: TGCGCCAGCAGCCAAGGACAGCAAAAACTCTACGAGCAGTACTTC

clone size: -
J gene: TRBJ2-1
V gene: TRBV11-2
D gene: -
CDR3 protein: CASSLVSIGNEQFF
CDR3 DNA: TGTGCCAGCAGCTTAGTTAGTATAGGGAATGAGCAGTTCTTC

clone size: many
J gene: TRBJ2-1
V gene: TRBV7-2
D gene: TRBD2
CDR3 protein: CASRQTGGGAMGEQFF
CDR3 DNA: TGTGCCAGCAGACAGACAGGCGGGGGGGCCATGGGTGAGCAGTTCTTC

clone size: -
J gene: TRBJ2-5
V gene: TRBV4-2
D gene: TRBD1
CDR3 protein: CASSQEQGASETQYF
CDR3 DNA: TGTGCCAGCAGCCAGGAACAGGGGGCCTCCGAGACCCAGTACTTC

clone size: few
J gene: TRBJ2-1
V gene: TRBV10-3
D gene: -
CDR3 protein: CAIKSSSSGLSYNEQFF
CDR3 DNA: TGTGCCATAAAGTCGAGCTCGAGCGGCCTCTCCTACAATGAGCAGTTCTTC

clone size: few
J gene: TRBJ1-1
V gene: TRBV5-1
D gene: TRBD1
CDR3 protein: CASSSRSGGMNTEAFF
CDR3 DNA: TGCGCCAGCAGCTCCCGGTCAGGGGGCATGAACACTGAAGCTTTCTTT

clone size: -
J gene: TRBJ1-1
V gene: TRBV5-5
D gene: -
CDR3 protein: CASSFYPTAEAFF
CDR3 DNA: TGTGCCAGCAGCTTTTACCCCACTGCTGAAGCTTTCTTT

clone size: -
J gene: TRBJ1-1
V gene: TRBV29-1
D gene: -
CDR3 protein: CSVPWGTEAFF
CDR3 DNA: TGCAGCGTTCCATGGGGCACTGAAGCTTTCTTT

clone size: -
J gene: TRBJ2-1
V gene: TRBV6-2/TRBV6-3
D gene: -
CDR3 protein: CASSYKGHNEQFF
CDR3 DNA: TGTGCCAGCAGTTACAAGGGCCACAATGAGCAGTTCTTC

clone size: -
J gene: TRBJ2-2
V gene: TRBV27
D gene: -
CDR3 protein: CASSLFTGELFF
CDR3 DNA: TGTGCCAGCAGTCTATTCACCGGGGAGCTGTTTTTT

clone size: -
J gene: TRBJ2-1
V gene: TRBV5-4
D gene: TRBD2
CDR3 protein: CASSERGYNEQFF
CDR3 DNA: TGTGCCAGCAGCGAGCGGGGGTACAATGAGCAGTTCTTC

clone size: -
J gene: TRBJ1-2
V gene: TRBV6-6
D gene: -
CDR3 protein: CASSYDDSNYGYTF
CDR3 DNA: TGTGCCAGCAGTTACGACGACAGCAACTATGGCTACACCTTC

clone size: few
J gene: TRBJ1-2
V gene: TRBV2
D gene: -
CDR3 protein: CANIGGLDGYTF
CDR3 DNA: TGTGCCAACATTGGGGGGTTGGATGGCTACACCTTC

clone size: many
J gene: TRBJ2-1
V gene: TRBV7-2
D gene: -
CDR3 protein: CASSLLGFPEQFF
CDR3 DNA: TGTGCCAGCAGCTTATTGGGGTTCCCTGAGCAGTTCTTC

clone size: -
J gene: TRBJ2-7
V gene: TRBV7-9
D gene: TRBD1
CDR3 protein: CASSLASVRGNYEQYF
CDR3 DNA: TGTGCCAGCAGCTTAGCATCCGTCAGGGGGAACTACGAGCAGTACTTC

clone size: -
J gene: TRBJ1-6
V gene: TRBV4-1
D gene: -
CDR3 protein: CASSQERTENSPLHF
CDR3 DNA: TGCGCCAGCAGCCAAGAAAGGACAGAGAATTCACCCCTCCACTTT

clone size: many
J gene: TRBJ1-5
V gene: TRBV20-1
D gene: -
CDR3 protein: CSARPGTLTSNQPQHF
CDR3 DNA: TGCAGTGCTCGACCCGGGACACTGACCTCCAATCAGCCCCAGCATTTT

clone size: -
J gene: TRBJ1-1
V gene: TRBV19
D gene: -
CDR3 protein: CASSSTVATEAFF
CDR3 DNA: TGTGCCAGTAGCAGTACAGTTGCCACTGAAGCTTTCTTT

clone size: many
J gene: TRBJ2-1
V gene: TRBV11-1
D gene: -
CDR3 protein: CASSPGHLSSYNEQFF
CDR3 DNA: TGTGCCAGCAGCCCTGGACACCTCAGCTCCTACAATGAGCAGTTCTTC

clone size: -
J gene: TRBJ2-1
V gene: TRBV27
D gene: TRBD2
CDR3 protein: CASRVSGGAIGQFF
CDR3 DNA: TGTGCCAGCAGGGTTAGCGGGGGGGCTATTGGGCAGTTCTTC